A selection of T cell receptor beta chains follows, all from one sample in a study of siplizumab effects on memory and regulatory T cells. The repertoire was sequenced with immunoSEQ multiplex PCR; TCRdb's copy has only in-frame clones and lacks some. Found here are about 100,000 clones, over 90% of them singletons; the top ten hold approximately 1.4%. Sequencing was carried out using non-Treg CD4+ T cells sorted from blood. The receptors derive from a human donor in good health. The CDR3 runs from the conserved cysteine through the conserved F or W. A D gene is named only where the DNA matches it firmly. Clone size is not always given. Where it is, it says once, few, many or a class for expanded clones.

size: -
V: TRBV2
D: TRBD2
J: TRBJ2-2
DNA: TGTGCCAGCAAGGGAGGAGCGGGATTCACCGGGGAGCTGTTTTTT
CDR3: CASKGGAGFTGELFF

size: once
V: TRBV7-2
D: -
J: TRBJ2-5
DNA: TGTGCCAGCAGCTTAGTGCGGGGACGGCAAGAGACCCAGTACTTC
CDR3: CASSLVRGRQETQYF

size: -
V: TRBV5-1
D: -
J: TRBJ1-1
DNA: TGCGCCAGCAGCCCACAGGACGGTAACACTGAAGCTTTCTTT
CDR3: CASSPQDGNTEAFF

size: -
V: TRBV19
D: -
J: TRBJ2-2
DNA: TGTGCCAGTAGTAGAACCGGGACAATAGCCGGGGAGCTGTTTTTT
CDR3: CASSRTGTIAGELFF

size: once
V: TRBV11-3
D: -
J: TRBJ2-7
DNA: TGTGCCAGCAGCTTAGGAGTTGGAGGGATCCCCTACGAGCAGTACTTC
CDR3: CASSLGVGGIPYEQYF

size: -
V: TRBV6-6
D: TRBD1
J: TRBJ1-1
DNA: TGTGCCAGCAGTTACGTTCAGGGGGGCACTGAAGCTTTCTTT
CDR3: CASSYVQGGTEAFF

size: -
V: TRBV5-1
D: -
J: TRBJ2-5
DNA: TGCGCCAGCAGCTCTTTCGCGGGATTAGAGACCCAGTACTTC
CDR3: CASSSFAGLETQYF

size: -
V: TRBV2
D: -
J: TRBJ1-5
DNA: TGTGCCAGCAGCGCTGGACCTCCGAATCAGCCCCAGCATTTT
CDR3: CASSAGPPNQPQHF

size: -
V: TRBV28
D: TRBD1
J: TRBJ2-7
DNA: TGTGCCAGCAGTTGGACCGGGACAGGGAGCTCCTACGAGCAGTACTTC
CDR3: CASSWTGTGSSYEQYF

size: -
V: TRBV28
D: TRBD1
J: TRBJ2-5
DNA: TGTGCCAGCGACAGCCGCATTCACAGGGGCCCGGCCCAGTACTTC
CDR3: CASDSRIHRGPAQYF

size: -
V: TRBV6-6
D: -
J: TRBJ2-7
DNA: TGTGCCAGCAGTTACTCGAGCGCGTACTCCTACGAGCAGTACTTC
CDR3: CASSYSSAYSYEQYF

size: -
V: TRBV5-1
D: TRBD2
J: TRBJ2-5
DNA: TGCGCCAGCAGCCCCCCGGGACTAGCGGGAGGTCGAGAGACCCAGTACTTC
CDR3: CASSPPGLAGGRETQYF

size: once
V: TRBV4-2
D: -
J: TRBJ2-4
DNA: TGTGCCAGCAGCCAAGATACGGGCAGGGCCAAAAACATTCAGTACTTC
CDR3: CASSQDTGRAKNIQYF

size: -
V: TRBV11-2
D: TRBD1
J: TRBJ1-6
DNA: TGTGCCAGCAGCTTTGCCGGGACAGAGTATTCACCCCTCCACTTT
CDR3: CASSFAGTEYSPLHF

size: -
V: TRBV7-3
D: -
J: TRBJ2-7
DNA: TGTGCCAGCAGTCCTACAGATTCCTACGAGCAGTACTTC
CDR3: CASSPTDSYEQYF

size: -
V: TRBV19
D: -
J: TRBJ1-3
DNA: TGTGCCAGTAGTATAGACGGGAGCCCTGGAAACACCATATATTTT
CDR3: CASSIDGSPGNTIYF

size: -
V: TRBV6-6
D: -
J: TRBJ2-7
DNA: TGTGCCAGCAGTGTCCGATCTCGGATCTACGAGCAGTACTTC
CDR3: CASSVRSRIYEQYF